Below are 9 T cell receptor beta chains sequenced from a single sample in a study of T cells in Graves' hyperthyroidism and ophthalmopathy. TCR beta CDR3 regions were amplified from RNA. An initial round of RT-PCR targeting the TCR CDR3 relied on the HTBI primer set. TCRdb passed the multiplex PCR reads through MiXCR, listing each CDR3 protein once. This table holds 450,000 to 550,000 distinct CDR3 sequences, approximately 24% found once. The sample comprised blood. The receptor source for this set is a woman aged 25-40 years with Graves' ophthalmopathy.

This clonotype was picked up many times. The chain links TRBV7-8 to TRBJ1-5, with D perhaps TRBD1 (5 bases). Germline lookup yields CDR1 SGHVS and CDR2 FQNEAQ. The CDR3 runs 15 residues. Trimming stripped 0 bases from V and 2 bases from J, with 8 bases between. CDR3 sequence: CASSLAGVGNQPQHF. In nucleotides, the CDR3 is TGTGCCAGCAGCTTAGCAGGGGTTGGCAATCAGCCCCAGCATTTT.

Many counts were recorded for this clonotype. This rearrangement joins TRBV2 to TRBJ2-3; D gene uncertain. This CDR3 contains 11 residues. Germline values: CDR1 SNHLY, CDR2 FYNNEI. The V and J ends lost 7 bases and 5 bases respectively, with 7 bases between them. This CDR3 reads CASKQVDTQYF. The CDR3 DNA sequence: TGTGCCAGCAAGCAGGTAGATACGCAGTATTTT.

This clonotype was recorded at least ten times. The V call is TRBV28, the J call TRBJ1-2; no definite D call. V was cut by 7 bases and J by 1 base, with 13 bases left in between. Germline CDR1 MDHEN, CDR2 SYDVKM. This CDR3 is built from 14 residues. The CDR3 reads CASTSYGVNYGYTF. CDR3 coding DNA: TGTGCCAGCACTTCTTACGGGGTTAACTATGGCTACACCTTC.

This clonotype was seen only once. The rearrangement links TRBV18 to TRBJ1-2, with 8 bases identical to TRBD1. Per the germline V gene, CDR1 is KGHSH and CDR2 is LQKENI. This CDR3 comprises 15 residues. With V trimmed by 5 bases and J by 4 bases, 9 bases remained unmatched. The CDR3 bases are TGTGCCAGCTCATCATCGGGACAGGATTTCTATGGCTACACCTTC. This translates into CASSSSGQDFYGYTF.

This clonotype appeared many times. The chain combines TRBV20-1 with TRBJ2-5; D is possibly TRBD1 (5 bases). Germline lookup yields CDR1 DFQATT and CDR2 SNEGSKA (reference sequence). V lost 0 bases, J lost 2 bases, and 13 bases lay in between. The CDR3 consists of 15 residues. The CDR3 coding sequence is TGCAGTGCTAGAGATGGGGTAGGGGCACAAGAGACCCAGTACTTC. Its translation: CSARDGVGAQETQYF.

Many counts were recorded for this clonotype. The chain uses TRBV11-2 and TRBJ1-1; D perhaps matches TRBD1 (5 bases). The germline CDR1 and CDR2 sequences are SGHAT and FQNNGV. Trimming cost V 4 bases and J 10 bases, with 10 bases left between them. This CDR3 spans 11 amino acids. CDR3 nucleotide sequence: TGTGCCAGCAGCTATCGGGGGGGAGCTTTCTTT. This codes for CASSYRGGAFF. Drawing the rest from reference TRBV11-2 and TRBJ1-1, the complete variable domain is EAGVAQSPRYKIIEKRQSVAFWCNPISGHATLYWYQQILGQGPKLLIQFQNNGVVDDSQLPKDRFSAERLKGVDSTLKIQPAKLEDSAVYLCASSYRGGAFFGQGTRLTVV.

The chain joins TRBV20-1 to TRBJ2-7; no definite D call. The germline V gene encodes CDR1 DFQATT and CDR2 SNEGSKA (reference sequence). The CDR3 contains 15 residues. V lost 0 bases to trimming and J lost 2 bases, with 14 bases between them. CDR3 loop: CSARDGQLRTYEQYF. CDR3 DNA: TGCAGTGCTAGAGATGGCCAGCTCAGGACCTACGAGCAGTACTTC.

This clonotype appeared many times. V gene TRBV18 combines with J gene TRBJ2-7; D unresolved. Germline CDR1 KGHSH, CDR2 LQKENI. V was shortened by 0 bases and J by 7 bases, with 10 bases between the two germline ends. The CDR3 is 13 amino acids. CDR3 amino acids: CASSPPAGEEQYF. For the CDR3, the DNA is TGTGCCAGCTCACCACCGGCAGGTGAGGAGCAGTACTTC.

There are many counts of this clonotype. The V call is TRBV7-3, the J call TRBJ1-1; 9 nucleotides agree with TRBD1. The CDR3 extends over 19 amino acids. The germline V gene has CDR1 SGHTA and CDR2 FQGTGA. Losses at the gene ends were 5 bases for V and 0 bases for J; bases not matched to a gene: 16. CDR3 coding DNA: TGTGCCAGCAGCCCCCGTCCACAGGGGGCGATGAACGTGAACACTGAAGCTTTCTTT. This sequence encodes CASSPRPQGAMNVNTEAFF.